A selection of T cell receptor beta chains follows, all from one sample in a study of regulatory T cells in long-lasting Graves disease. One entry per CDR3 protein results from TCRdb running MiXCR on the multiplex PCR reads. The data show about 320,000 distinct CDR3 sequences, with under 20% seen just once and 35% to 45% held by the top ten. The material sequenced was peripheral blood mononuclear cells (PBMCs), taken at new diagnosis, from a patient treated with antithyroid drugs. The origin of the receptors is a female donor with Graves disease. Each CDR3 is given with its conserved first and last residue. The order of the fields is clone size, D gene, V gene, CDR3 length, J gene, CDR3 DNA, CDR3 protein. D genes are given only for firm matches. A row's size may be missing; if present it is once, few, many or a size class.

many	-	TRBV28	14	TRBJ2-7	TGTGCCAGCAGTTTACGTCCTCGGTTCTACGAGCAGTACTTC	CASSLRPRFYEQYF
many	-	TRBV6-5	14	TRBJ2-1	TGTGCCAGCAGTTACTCGGGCGGGATGGGTGAGCAGTTCTTC	CASSYSGGMGEQFF
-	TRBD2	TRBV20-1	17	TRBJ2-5	TGCAGTGCTAGAGGGACTAGCGGGACCGAAAACCAAGAGACCCAGTACTTC	CSARGTSGTENQETQYF
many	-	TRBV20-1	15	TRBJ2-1	TGCAGTGCTAGGATGGAAGGAGGTTCCTACAATGAGCAGTTCTTC	CSARMEGGSYNEQFF
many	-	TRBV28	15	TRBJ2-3	TGTGCCAGCAGTTACGGGAGCCCCAACACAGATACGCAGTATTTT	CASSYGSPNTDTQYF
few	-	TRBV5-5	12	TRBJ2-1	TGTGCCAGCAGTCAGGGAGACAATGAGCAGTTCTTC	CASSQGDNEQFF
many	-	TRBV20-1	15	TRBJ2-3	TGCAGTGCCCAGAGACGGGCGACTAGCACAGATACGCAGTATTTT	CSAQRRATSTDTQYF
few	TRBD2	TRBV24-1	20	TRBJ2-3	TGTGCCACCAGTGACCCAGGGACTAGCGGGAGCTTCCGACAAGGAGATACGCAGTATTTT	CATSDPGTSGSFRQGDTQYF
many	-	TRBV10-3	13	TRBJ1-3	TGTGCCATCGCAACTTCCTCTGGAAACACCATATATTTT	CAIATSSGNTIYF
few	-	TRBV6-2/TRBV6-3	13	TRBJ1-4	TGTGCCAGCAGGACACATGGGGATGAAAAACTGTTTTTT	CASRTHGDEKLFF
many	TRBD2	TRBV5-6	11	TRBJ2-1	TGTGCCAGCAGCTTAGGGACTAGCGGGAGTTTC	CASSLGTSGSF